This passage covers 19 T cell receptor beta chains from one sample sequenced in a study of T cell changes during pregnancy in multiple sclerosis. Clones were read by immunoSEQ multiplex PCR, and TCRdb kept only the in-frame ones, dropping some. Found here are nearly 110,000 clones, just under 95% of them singletons; the top ten hold approximately 1.6%. Sequencing was performed on peripheral blood, taken after pregnancy. The receptor set was obtained from a female donor with multiple sclerosis, enrolled in a pregnancy study.

This rearrangement joins TRBV6-1 to TRBJ2-1; D gene uncertain. Germline loops: CDR1 MNHNS, CDR2 SASEGT. This CDR3 contains 12 residues. V was shortened by 8 bases and J by 6 bases, with 11 bases between the two germline ends. CDR3 residues: CASRSVPNEQFF. CDR3 coding DNA: TGTGCCAGCCGGTCGGTCCCCAATGAGCAGTTCTTC.

The chain couples TRBV2 to TRBJ1-2, with a possible D match to TRBD1 (5 bases). Trimming cost V 3 bases and J 5 bases, with 10 bases left between them. Germline CDR1 and CDR2: SNHLY and FYNNEI. This CDR3 contains 13 residues. The DNA for the CDR3 is TGTGCCAGCAGTGAGTCCAGGGATTATGGCTACACCTTC. This codes for CASSESRDYGYTF.

V and J are TRBV19 and TRBJ2-3, with 7 bases identical to TRBD2. The CDR3 extends over 16 amino acids. The junction had 11 bases not matched to a gene; V was cut back by 5 bases and J by 3 bases. In germline, CDR1 is LNHDA, CDR2 SQIVND (reference sequence). CDR3 region: CASSHLGREGTDTQYF. DNA of the CDR3: TGTGCCAGTAGTCACCTAGGGAGGGAGGGTACAGATACGCAGTATTTT.

This rearrangement joins TRBV21-1 to TRBJ2-2; TRBD2 is taken as the D call from the table, unchecked against the DNA. TRBV21-1 is reported as a pseudogene. The CDR3 length is 19 residues. The DNA of the CDR3 is TGTGCCAGCAGCAAAAGAGCCACTAGCGGGAATCGGAACACCGGGGAGCTGTTTTTT. It translates to CASSKRATSGNRNTGELFF.

V gene TRBV7-2 combines with J gene TRBJ2-7; D might be TRBD2 (5 bases). V gave up 1 base and J gave up 1 base, with 8 bases separating them. Germline V gene lookup returns CDR1 SGHTA and CDR2 FQGNSA. The CDR3 is made up of 14 amino acids. The CDR3 loop reads CASSLGRVSYEQYF. The CDR3 nucleotides are TGTGCCAGCAGCTTAGGGCGGGTTTCCTACGAGCAGTACTTC.

Concerning this clone: A junction boundary mismatches the germline segment, possibly from a read error. The chain recombines TRBV30 with TRBJ2-3, with TRBD1 identical over 8 bases. The CDR3 is made up of 13 amino acids. Germline V gene lookup returns CDR1 GTSNPN and CDR2 SVGIG (reference sequence). CDR3 amino acids: CAWRQGISDTQYF. For the CDR3, the DNA is TGTGCGTGGAGACAGGGGATTTCAGATACGCAGTATTTT.

The J gene is TRBJ1-4, the V gene TRBV19; D uncertain. This CDR3 is built from 13 residues. The germline V gene has CDR1 LNHDA and CDR2 SQIVND (reference sequence). The ends were cut back, 5 bases at V and 7 bases at J, with 11 bases in the middle. The CDR3: CASSYHRSEKLFF. The CDR3, as DNA: TGTGCCAGTAGTTACCACAGAAGTGAAAAACTGTTTTTT.

This chain joins TRBV6-1 and TRBJ2-7; TRBD2 matches at 14 bases. The germline gives CDR1 MNHNS, CDR2 SASEGT. After removal of 10 bases from V and 9 bases from J, the junction contained 11 bases not matched to a gene. This CDR3 contains 14 residues. This chain's CDR3 is CATGGGLAGGVQYF. The CDR3 coding sequence is TGTGCCACCGGGGGCGGACTAGCGGGGGGTGTGCAGTACTTC.

The V call is TRBV19, the J call TRBJ2-1, with a tentative D call TRBD2 (7 bases). The CDR3 consists of 16 residues. The V and J ends lost 9 bases and 1 base respectively, with 19 bases between them. Germline loops: CDR1 LNHDA, CDR2 SQIVND (reference sequence). CDR3 residues: CASLPGASGSYNEQFF. DNA of the CDR3: TGTGCCAGCCTTCCGGGGGCTAGCGGTTCCTACAATGAGCAGTTCTTC.

This sequence joins TRBV4-1 and TRBJ2-2, with TRBD1 matching over 8 bases. The germline V gene has CDR1 MGHRA and CDR2 YSYEKL. V lost 3 bases and J lost 5; bases outside the gene matches: 2. This CDR3 has 14 amino acids. The CDR3 nucleotides read TGCGCCAGCAGCCATCGACAGGGGACCGGGGAGCTGTTTTTT. Protein sequence: CASSHRQGTGELFF.

The gene calls are TRBV5-1 and TRBJ2-7; 9 bases fit TRBD2. The ends lost 4 bases at V and 6 bases at J; junction bases unmatched: 11. The CDR3 length is 15 residues. The germline V gene encodes CDR1 SGHRS and CDR2 YFSETQ. The CDR3 region has the DNA TGCGCCAGCAGCCCTGGGAGCGGGGGGCTCCTCGAGCAGTACTTC. This encodes CASSPGSGGLLEQYF. Using reference TRBV5-1 and TRBJ2-7 for the parts outside the CDR3, the full variable domain is KAGVTQTPRYLIKTRGQQVTLSCSPISGHRSVSWYQQTPGQGLQFLFEYFSETQRNKGNFPGRFSGRQFSNSRSEMNVSTLELGDSALYLCASSPGSGGLLEQYFGPGTRLTVT.

The rearrangement uses TRBV7-9 and TRBJ2-3; 8 positions agree with TRBD2. The germline V gene encodes CDR1 SEHNR and CDR2 FQNEAQ (reference sequence). The trim removed 4 bases at V and 3 bases at J, leaving 9 bases unmatched. CDR3 length: 16 residues. The CDR3 DNA is TGTGCCAGCAGCTCCCAAACTAGCGGAGGGACAGATACGCAGTATTTT. It specifies CASSSQTSGGTDTQYF.

The chain couples TRBV30 to TRBJ1-3, with no clear D. The germline V gene encodes CDR1 GTSNPN and CDR2 SVGIG (reference sequence). This CDR3 is 17 amino acids long. V gave up 0 bases and J gave up 0 bases, with 15 bases separating them. CDR3 amino acids: CAWSVHLFGISGNTIYF. CDR3 sequence (DNA): TGTGCCTGGAGTGTACATTTGTTCGGGATCTCTGGAAACACCATATATTTT. The whole variable domain, remainder taken from reference TRBV30 and TRBJ1-3, is SQTIHQWPATLVQPVGSPLSLECTVEGTSNPNLYWYRQAAGRGLQLLFYSVGIGQISSEVPQNLSASRPQDRQFILSSKKLLLSDSGFYLCAWSVHLFGISGNTIYFGEGSWLTVV.

V usage is TRBV6-6 and J usage is TRBJ1-1, with D possibly TRBD1 on 5 matching bases. Germline lookup yields CDR1 MNHNY and CDR2 SVGAGI (reference sequence). The CDR3 has 13 amino acids. The V gene lost 7 bases and the J gene lost 0 bases, with 9 bases spanning the gap. Here the CDR3 reads CASNIQVNTEAFF. Here the CDR3 DNA reads TGTGCCAGCAATATACAGGTGAACACTGAAGCTTTCTTT.

In this sample, this clone turned up a few times. The chain uses TRBV9 and TRBJ2-1; 8 bases fit TRBD2. V shed 1 base and J 7 bases; nucleotides not matched to a gene: 4. This CDR3 contains 14 residues. From germline, CDR1 is SGDLS and CDR2 YYNGEE. CDR3 amino acids: CASSVSGSLNEQFF. For the CDR3, the DNA is TGTGCCAGCAGCGTAAGCGGGAGTTTGAATGAGCAGTTCTTC.

The genes are TRBV20-1 and TRBJ1-2, with D maybe TRBD1 (5 bases). There are 11 residues in the CDR3. Between the trimmed V and J ends, which lost 5 bases and 9 bases, there was a span of 13 bases. The germline CDR1 and CDR2 sequences are DFQATT and SNEGSKA (reference sequence). The CDR3 coding sequence is TGCAGTGCTGGCTTGACAGAAAGCTACACCTTC. Translation gives CSAGLTESYTF.

V and J are TRBV25-1 and TRBJ2-3; D might be TRBD1 (5 bases). Deletions cut 1 base from V and 6 bases from J, with 11 bases between. Germline CDR1 is MGHDK and CDR2 is SYGVNS. The CDR3 runs 14 residues. The CDR3 region is CASSELGVVDTQYF. DNA of the CDR3: TGTGCCAGCAGTGAATTAGGGGTGGTCGATACGCAGTATTTT.

The chain recombines TRBV6-5 with TRBJ1-1; no definite D call. There are 14 residues in the CDR3. Germline CDR1 and CDR2: MNHEY and SVGAGI. Trimming cost V 5 bases and J 0 bases, with 10 bases left between them. As DNA, the CDR3 is TGTGCCAGCAGTCCCCCTAAGCTGAACACTGAAGCTTTCTTT. Encoded protein: CASSPPKLNTEAFF.

This chain joins TRBV28 and TRBJ2-1, with 9 bases fitting TRBD1. Trimming removed 6 bases from V and 10 bases from J; junction bases left unmatched: 10. Germline loops: CDR1 MDHEN, CDR2 SYDVKM. This CDR3 comprises 14 residues. The CDR3 spells CASSHPDRGGEQFF. The CDR3 DNA reads TGTGCCAGCAGCCACCCGGACAGGGGTGGGGAGCAGTTCTTC. Combining the CDR3 with reference TRBV28 and TRBJ2-1 gives the whole variable domain DVKVTQSSRYLVKRTGEKVFLECVQDMDHENMFWYRQDPGLGLRLIYFSYDVKMKEKGDIPEGYSVSREKKERFSLILESASTNQTSMYLCASSHPDRGGEQFFGPGTRLTVL.